These 4 T cell receptor beta chains were all obtained from the same sample, sequenced in a study of blood T cell repertoires in COVID-19. This table comes from immunoSEQ multiplex PCR, and its TCRdb copy is limited to in-frame clones, with some not included. The repertoire holds tens of thousands of clones, with roughly 81% as singletons. Sequencing was done on a sample of peripheral blood. Every receptor here comes from a woman aged 70-85 years with acute or convalescent COVID-19.

J is TRBJ2-1 and V is TRBV29-1; a weak D match, TRBD1 (6 bases). The V and J ends lost 3 bases and 8 bases respectively, with 11 bases between them. The germline gives CDR1 SQVTM, CDR2 ANQGSEA. This CDR3 comprises 12 residues. The CDR3 protein is CSVDGRGDEQFF. For the CDR3, the DNA is TGCAGCGTTGACGGCAGGGGAGATGAGCAGTTCTTC.

This chain links TRBV28 with TRBJ1-3; perhaps TRBD1 as D (5 bases). This CDR3 has 14 residues. V lost 8 bases and J 4 bases, leaving 15 bases between the germline ends. CDR1 MDHEN and CDR2 SYDVKM come from the germline V gene. The CDR3 region has the DNA TGTGCCAGCCGATTAGAGCCAGGGGGAAACACCATATATTTT. Its protein product is CASRLEPGGNTIYF.

The rearrangement uses TRBV28 and TRBJ1-2; the D is unclear. Germline lookup yields CDR1 MDHEN and CDR2 SYDVKM. The CDR3 sequence is 10 residues long. V lost 4 bases, J lost 6 bases, and 3 bases lay in between. The CDR3 spells CASSSNGYTF. DNA of the CDR3: TGTGCCAGCAGTTCTAATGGCTACACCTTC.

The chain employs TRBV10-3 and TRBJ2-7; 12 positions match TRBD2. Trimming cost V 4 bases and J 2 bases; bases outside gene matches: 6. The CDR3 sequence is 16 residues long. CDR1 is ENHRY, CDR2 SYGVKD, per germline. The CDR3 reads CAISGRASGRAYEQYF. The CDR3 DNA sequence: TGTGCCATCAGTGGACGAGCTAGCGGGAGGGCCTACGAGCAGTACTTC.